What follows are 16 T cell receptor beta chains derived from one specimen sequenced in a study of cytomegalovirus exposure and HLA in healthy donors. The PCR was carried out with 60 Vbeta primers and 13 Jbeta primers. TCRdb's table, derived via immunoSEQ multiplex PCR, lists solely in-frame clones and lacks some. The sample lists 200,000 to 250,000 clones; about 85% were seen once. The sample consisted of PBMCs. All receptors come from a human donor in good health.

J is TRBJ1-2 and V is TRBV10-3, with TRBD1 identical over 10 bases. V lost 4 bases to trimming and J lost 7 bases; unmatched junction nucleotides: 6. Per germline, CDR1 ENHRY and CDR2 SYGVKD. The CDR3 covers 14 residues. The CDR3 region is CAISVGTGVAGYTF. Written as DNA, the CDR3 is TGTGCCATCAGTGTGGGGACAGGGGTGGCTGGCTACACCTTC.

The chain is built from TRBV7-9 and TRBJ1-1; D unresolved. V shed 4 bases and J shed 0 bases, with 6 bases lying between them. The CDR3 consists of 13 residues. Germline V gene sequence: CDR1 SEHNR, CDR2 FQNEAQ (reference sequence). CDR3 in DNA: TGTGCCAGCAGCTCCAGTATGAACACTGAAGCTTTCTTT. Protein sequence: CASSSSMNTEAFF. The full variable domain, in which reference TRBV7-9 and TRBJ1-1 provide the parts outside the CDR3, is DTGVSQNPRHKITKRGQNVTFRCDPISEHNRLYWYRQTLGQGPEFLTYFQNEAQLEKSRLLSDRFSAERPKGSFSTLEIQRTEQGDSAMYLCASSSSMNTEAFFGQGTRLTVV.

The genes are TRBV27 and TRBJ2-3; TRBD1 agrees at 7 bases. Germline loops: CDR1 MNHEY, CDR2 SMNVEV (reference sequence). The CDR3 runs to 15 residues. V was clipped by 5 bases and J by 1 base; unmatched bases: 6. The CDR3 region has the DNA TGTGCCAGCAGTCCCCGGACAGGAGGCACAGATACGCAGTATTTT. It translates to CASSPRTGGTDTQYF.

This clone was seen a single time. The DNA for the CDR3 is TGTGCCAGCAGCTCAGGACTAGCGGGAGGGTTCACAGATACGCAGTATTTT. It specifies CASSSGLAGGFTDTQYF. The V gene is TRBV7-3, the J gene TRBJ2-3; 15 bases line up with TRBD2. CDR3 length: 17 residues. V lost 4 bases, J lost 2 bases, and 4 bases stayed unmatched. Germline V gives CDR1 SGHTA, CDR2 FQGTGA.

The genes are TRBV15 and TRBJ2-5, with a possible D match to TRBD1 (5 bases). The CDR3 spans 15 residues. The V and J ends lost 1 base and 4 bases respectively, with 13 bases between them. Germline loops: CDR1 LNHNV, CDR2 YYDKDF (reference sequence). For the CDR3, the DNA is TGTGCCACCAGCAGAGTAGGGGCATGGTCAGAGACCCAGTACTTC. Translated: CATSRVGAWSETQYF. Complete variable domain (other parts from reference TRBV15 and TRBJ2-5): DAMVIQNPRYQVTQFGKPVTLSCSQTLNHNVMYWYQQKSSQAPKLLFHYYDKDFNNEADTPDNFQSRRPNTSFCFLDIRSPGLGDTAMYLCATSRVGAWSETQYFGPGTRLLVL.

This clone was seen a few times. V is TRBV28 and J is TRBJ2-3; 8 bases align to TRBD2. V dropped 5 bases and J dropped 2; count of bases not matched to a gene: 6. The length of the CDR3 is 15 residues. CDR1 and CDR2 from the germline V gene are MDHEN and SYDVKM. Written as DNA, the CDR3 is TGTGCCAGCAGTATGACTAGCGACAACACAGATACGCAGTATTTT. As protein: CASSMTSDNTDTQYF.

This clone appeared once. This chain connects TRBV5-4 to TRBJ2-5; possibly TRBD2 for D (5 bases). The germline V gene has CDR1 SGHNT and CDR2 YYREEE (reference sequence). CDR3 length equals 15 residues. The V end was cut by 6 bases, the J end by 2 bases, with 17 bases between. DNA for the CDR3: TGTGCCAGCATGAGACGGGATGGTACTCAAGAGACCCAGTACTTC. This sequence encodes CASMRRDGTQETQYF. Full variable domain (missing parts from reference TRBV5-4 and TRBJ2-5): ETGVTQSPTHLIKTRGQQVTLRCSSQSGHNTVSWYQQALGQGPQFIFQYYREEENGRGNFPPRFSGLQFPNYSSELNVNALELDDSALYLCASMRRDGTQETQYFGPGTRLLVL.

The chain recombines TRBV18 with TRBJ2-7; a weak D match, TRBD1 (5 bases). The CDR3 is 14 residues long. The germline V gene encodes CDR1 KGHSH and CDR2 LQKENI. Trimming pared 3 bases from V and 3 bases from J, leaving 12 bases between. The DNA of the CDR3 is TGTGCCAGCTCACCCCCAGGGAACCTCTACGAGCAGTACTTC. It specifies CASSPPGNLYEQYF.

CDR3: CASSPRQGVNTGELFF. Written as DNA, the CDR3 is TGTGCCAGCAGCCCCCGCCAAGGGGTGAACACCGGGGAGCTGTTTTTT. The chain is built from TRBV4-2 and TRBJ2-2; a possible D gene is TRBD1 (5 bases). The CDR3 sequence is 16 residues long. CDR1 and CDR2 from the germline V gene are LGHNA and YNFKEQ. Trimming shortened V by 4 bases and J by 1 base, and 13 bases separated the two germline ends.

The chain joins TRBV28 to TRBJ1-1, with D possibly matching TRBD1 (5 bases). CDR1 and CDR2 from the germline V gene are MDHEN and SYDVKM. V was shortened by 6 bases and J by 4 bases, with 12 bases between the two germline ends. The CDR3 has 13 residues. This CDR3 reads CASRGATRTEAFF. As DNA, the CDR3 is TGTGCCAGCAGAGGGGCCACTCGCACTGAAGCTTTCTTT. Complete variable domain (other parts from reference TRBV28 and TRBJ1-1): DVKVTQSSRYLVKRTGEKVFLECVQDMDHENMFWYRQDPGLGLRLIYFSYDVKMKEKGDIPEGYSVSREKKERFSLILESASTNQTSMYLCASRGATRTEAFFGQGTRLTVV.

The rearrangement uses TRBV7-9 and TRBJ1-5, with D perhaps matching TRBD1 (5 bases). The germline V gene has CDR1 SEHNR and CDR2 FQNEAQ (reference sequence). The CDR3 is 14 residues long. The V and J ends lost 5 bases and 5 bases respectively, with 13 bases between them. CDR3 sequence: CASSPSDIHQPQHF. The CDR3 coding sequence is TGTGCCAGCAGCCCCTCGGACATCCATCAGCCCCAGCATTTT. Filled out from reference TRBV7-9 and TRBJ1-5, the complete variable domain reads DTGVSQNPRHKITKRGQNVTFRCDPISEHNRLYWYRQTLGQGPEFLTYFQNEAQLEKSRLLSDRFSAERPKGSFSTLEIQRTEQGDSAMYLCASSPSDIHQPQHFGDGTRLSIL.

The V call is TRBV6-5, the J call TRBJ2-3, with D possibly TRBD2 on 5 matching bases. CDR1 and CDR2 from the germline V gene are MNHEY and SVGAGI. The V gene lost 2 bases and the J gene lost 3 bases, with 9 bases spanning the gap. The CDR3 sequence is 14 residues long. The CDR3 is CASSYGERTDTQYF. The CDR3 DNA sequence: TGTGCCAGCAGTTACGGGGAGCGTACAGATACGCAGTATTTT.

J is TRBJ2-5 and V is TRBV28; 10 positions match TRBD1. Trimming cost V 7 bases and J 3 bases; bases outside gene matches: 5. This CDR3 contains 14 residues. The germline gives CDR1 MDHEN, CDR2 SYDVKM. CDR3 in amino acids: CASTFGTGEETQYF. DNA for the CDR3: TGTGCCAGCACCTTTGGGACAGGGGAAGAGACCCAGTACTTC.

The chain employs TRBV19 and TRBJ1-5; TRBD1 might be the D (6 bases). Germline loops: CDR1 LNHDA, CDR2 SQIVND (reference sequence). V lost 5 bases and J lost 0, with 17 bases in between. CDR3 length equals 17 residues. This chain's CDR3 is CASSFRGQRGSNQPQHF. CDR3 sequence (DNA): TGTGCCAGTAGTTTCCGAGGACAGCGAGGTAGCAATCAGCCCCAGCATTTT.

The CDR3 coding sequence is TGTGCCAGCAGTTGGACAGGGGGGAACCACGAGCAGTACTTC. Amino acids: CASSWTGGNHEQYF. The chain couples TRBV28 to TRBJ2-7; 10 bases fit TRBD1. Trimming cost V 4 bases and J 5 bases; bases outside gene matches: 5. There are 14 residues in the CDR3. CDR1 MDHEN and CDR2 SYDVKM come from the germline V gene.

The chain joins TRBV6-5 to TRBJ2-1, with D perhaps matching TRBD1 (5 bases). This CDR3 is built from 16 residues. V lost 4 bases and J 8 bases, leaving 21 bases between the germline ends. In germline, CDR1 is MNHEY, CDR2 SVGAGI. The CDR3, as DNA: TGTGCCAGCAGTTCTAATAGACAGTGGACCAGCTATGAGCAGTTCTTC. Its protein product is CASSSNRQWTSYEQFF.